This TCR beta chain was recorded in a study of blood T cell repertoires in COVID-19 (dated by TCRdb to between 2020 and 2021). About the study as a whole: The collaborator samples originated in the United States, Italy and Spain and spanned the acute and convalescent phases of COVID-19. The material from the prospective study consisted of cDNA or gDNA derived from T cells, B-cell-depleted T cells, or PBMCs. The samples were drawn from two sources: the first 160 participants of the ongoing ImmuneRACE study, and 950 to 1,500 subjects contributed by 6 global collaborators. The repertoires were released in a freely available public database meant as a resource for research on the immune response to SARS-CoV-2. Where available, HLA class I and class II types were taken from metadata supplied by the sample provider and were not determined by assay-based typing. Nearly every sample came with metadata listing a de-identified subject ID, COVID-19 status, age in years and sex. Subjects who had been exposed to COVID-19, were actively infected with it, or had recovered from it provided the deeply sampled blood TCRbeta repertoires that made up the dataset. What the work shows at the level of the full study, not this receptor alone: How much clinical and demographic metadata was included differed by source and by participant, and the metadata was provided uncurated.

To note about this clone: This receptor's antigen is unknown. No quality values exist for individual bases; no much larger clone is one base distant.

The immunoSEQ Assay, a bias-controlled multiplex PCR, was used to amplify TCRbeta CDR3 regions from genomic DNA. The paper's processing steps were these. The number of nucleated cells in each sample was estimated from the amplification of reference gene primers within the assay. To quantify the absolute abundance of each unique TCRbeta CDR3 rearrangement, sequence reads were collapsed and filtered. Productive Simpson clonality was computed per sample as the square root of Simpson's diversity index over productive rearrangements. TCRdb obtained this table from immuneACCESS and retained in-frame rearrangements with V and J assigned. These tables miss some clones; where compared with another copy, unresolved V genes account for less than half of the shortfall, and the remainder is unexplained. The V and J calls and clone size were taken over from that table, and D and trimming were inferred from the DNA. The table for this sample lists just over 85,000 clones; 80% to 90% of them were counted only once. Jointly, the top ten make up under 9.5% of the sample.

Deletion took 1 base off V and 1 base off J, with a span of 13 bases between the germline ends. From the cysteine up to the phenylalanine, the CDR3 has a length of 16 residues. Of all the DNA, just the CDR3 is kept, 48 bases in frame from base 1. The germline V gene sets CDR1 to MNHNS and CDR2 to SASEGT. Each collaborating institution followed its own protocols to collect whole blood in K2EDTA tubes. For TCRbeta analysis, collaborators shipped samples as frozen whole blood, isolated PBMCs, or DNA extracted from either of those sample types. The chain is made from TRBV6-1 and TRBJ1-1; the D gene is perhaps TRBD1, from 5 matching bases. The sequence was obtained from a man in his fifties with acute or convalescent COVID-19. The specimen was peripheral blood. Here is the DNA: TGTGCCAGCAGTGAAGGCGCGGGGACCGGGAACACTGAAGCTTTCTTT. Translated, this is CASSEGAGTGNTEAFF.